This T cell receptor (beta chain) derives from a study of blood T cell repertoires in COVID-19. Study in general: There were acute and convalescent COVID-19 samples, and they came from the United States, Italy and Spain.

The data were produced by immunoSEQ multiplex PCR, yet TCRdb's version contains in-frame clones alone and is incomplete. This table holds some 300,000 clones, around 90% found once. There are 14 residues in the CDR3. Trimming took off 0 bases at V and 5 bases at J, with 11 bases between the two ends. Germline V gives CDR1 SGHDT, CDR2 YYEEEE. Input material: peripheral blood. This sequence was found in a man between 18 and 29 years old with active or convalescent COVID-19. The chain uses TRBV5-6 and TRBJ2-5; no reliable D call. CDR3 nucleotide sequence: TGTGCCAGCAGCTTGGGGGCCAGCTGGGAGACCCAGTACTTC. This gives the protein CASSLGASWETQYF. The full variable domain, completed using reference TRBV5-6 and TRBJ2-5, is DAGVTQSPTHLIKTRGQQVTLRCSPKSGHDTVSWYQQALGQGPQFIFQYYEEEERQRGNFPDRFSGHQFPNYSSELNVNALLLGDSALYLCASSLGASWETQYFGPGTRLLVL.